A selection of T cell receptor beta chains follows, all from one sample in a study of T-cell memory formation after mild COVID-19. In TCRdb, the 5' RACE reads were re-called with MiXCR into one record per CDR3 protein. The sample includes about half a million distinct CDR3 sequences, about 20% of them seen just once. What was sequenced was PBMCs or a T cell subset sorted from them (not recorded which). The receptors originated from an adult woman who had mild COVID-19 (a few samples of this study predate the infection). Cell type and time point are not known. The CDR3 runs from the conserved cysteine through the conserved F or W. D genes are given only for firm matches. Clone size is shown for a subset of rows, as once, few, many or a class of expanded clone.

TRBV20-1,TRBJ1-1,NA,NA,TGCAGTGCTAGAGTCCCGGGGGCGAACACTGAAGCTTTCTTT,CSARVPGANTEAFF
TRBV21-1,TRBJ2-7,NA,few,TGTGCCAGCAGCAAAGAAGGTAGCGGGAGGGCCAATACCCACGAGCAGTACTTC,CASSKEGSGRANTHEQYF
TRBV5-1,TRBJ2-7,NA,many,TGCGCCAGCAGCTTGGATAAAGGAGGCTACGAGCAGTACTTC,CASSLDKGGYEQYF
TRBV21-1,TRBJ2-1,NA,NA,TGTGCCAGCAGCCTCAAAATCCCGACAGGGAATACCTACAATGAGCAGTTCTTC,CASSLKIPTGNTYNEQFF
TRBV5-1,TRBJ2-3,TRBD1,few,TGCGCCAGCAGCGCTTACACAGGGGCGGCTCGGGATACGCAGTATTTT,CASSAYTGAARDTQYF
TRBV29-1,TRBJ2-3,TRBD2,NA,TGCAGCGTTGAATTCACAGCGGGGCTAGTCACAGATACGCAGTATTTT,CSVEFTAGLVTDTQYF
TRBV5-5,TRBJ1-4,NA,NA,TGTGCCAGCAGCTTACGACAGGATAATGAAAAACTGTTTTTT,CASSLRQDNEKLFF
TRBV3-1,TRBJ2-5,TRBD2,once,TGTGCCAGCAGCCAGAGGACTAGACTGGAGACCCAGTACTTC,CASSQRTRLETQYF
TRBV6-2/TRBV6-3,TRBJ2-1,NA,few,TGTGCCAGCAGTTATAAGGACTACAATGAGCAGTTCTTC,CASSYKDYNEQFF
TRBV11-2,TRBJ2-5,TRBD2,NA,TGTGCCAGCAGCTTAGATTACGGGGGGGAGACCCAGTACTTC,CASSLDYGGETQYF
TRBV4-1,TRBJ2-7,NA,NA,TGCGCCAGCAGCCATCAACAGACCCTATACGAGCAGTACTTC,CASSHQQTLYEQYF
TRBV4-3,TRBJ2-1,TRBD1,many,TGCGCCAGCAGCCCAATTCCCGGGACAGGGGGCTATGAGCAGTTCTTC,CASSPIPGTGGYEQFF
TRBV5-1,TRBJ1-5,NA,NA,TGCGCCAGCAGCTTCGAGGGGGGACAGCCCCAGCATTTT,CASSFEGGQPQHF
TRBV19,TRBJ2-1,NA,few,TGTGCCAGTAGTATAGGGCAGTTAGGGGGAAATGAGCAGTTCTTC,CASSIGQLGGNEQFF
TRBV15,TRBJ2-7,TRBD2,NA,TGTGCCACCAGCAGAGGGGGACTAGCGCCGTACGAGCAGTACTTC,CATSRGGLAPYEQYF
TRBV19,TRBJ2-3,NA,NA,TGTGCCAGTACCAATTTTGCGGATACGCAGTATTTT,CASTNFADTQYF
TRBV2,TRBJ2-4,NA,NA,TGTGCCAGCAGCGTCCAAGAAAACATTCAGTACTTC,CASSVQENIQYF
TRBV24-1,TRBJ2-1,NA,many,TGTGCCACCAGTGCGGTCCCGTCAACCGCGACCTACAATGAGCAGTTCTTC,CATSAVPSTATYNEQFF
TRBV4-1,TRBJ2-7,NA,NA,TGCGCCAGCAGCCAGGCTATGAGCTCCTACGAGCAGTACTTC,CASSQAMSSYEQYF
TRBV30,TRBJ1-3,TRBD1,many,TGTGCCTGGAGAGGAAGGGACAGGGGAGCTGGAAACACCATATATTTT,CAWRGRDRGAGNTIYF
TRBV12-3/TRBV12-4,TRBJ2-1,TRBD2,NA,TGTGCCAGCAGTTTAAGGACTAGCGGGGGTAATGAGCAGTTCTTC,CASSLRTSGGNEQFF
TRBV4-2,TRBJ2-7,NA,few,TGTGCCAGCAGCCAAGATGGCCCAGGCTTCATAGAGGAGCAGTACTTC,CASSQDGPGFIEEQYF
TRBV12-3/TRBV12-4,TRBJ1-1,NA,NA,TGTGCCAGCAGCTGGAACACAGGGAGGCTGAGTGAAGCTTTCTTT,CASSWNTGRLSEAFF
TRBV5-1,TRBJ1-1,NA,few,TGCGCCAGCAGCTTGGGCCAGGGCCGACGGCACACTGAAGCTTTCTTT,CASSLGQGRRHTEAFF
TRBV19,TRBJ1-1,NA,many,TGTGCCAGTAGTATCCCAGCAGGGAACACTGAAGCTTTCTTT,CASSIPAGNTEAFF
TRBV7-2,TRBJ1-2,NA,few,TGTGCCAGCAGCTTAGGTAATCGCTACACCTTC,CASSLGNRYTF
TRBV7-6,TRBJ2-1,NA,few,TGTGCCAGCAGCTTAGGGGCGGTTAGAGGCCACAATGAGCAGTTCTTC,CASSLGAVRGHNEQFF
TRBV5-1,TRBJ1-2,TRBD1,NA,TGCGCCAGCAGCTTGGATCAGGGGGGAATCGATGGCTACACCTTC,CASSLDQGGIDGYTF
TRBV6-1,TRBJ2-1,TRBD1,NA,TGTGCCAGCAGTGAGGGACAGCCGAACAATGAGCAGTTCTTC,CASSEGQPNNEQFF
TRBV5-4,TRBJ2-5,TRBD1,few,TGTGCCAGCAGCCTAACGACAGGGGGTGGCGAGACCCAGTACTTC,CASSLTTGGGETQYF
TRBV5-1,TRBJ2-1,NA,few,TGCGCCAGCTCGGGCCGAAATCCTTACAATGAGCAGTTCTTC,CASSGRNPYNEQFF
TRBV2,TRBJ1-1,TRBD1,few,TGTGCCAGCAGTAGGTGGCAGGGGGACACTGAAGCTTTCTTT,CASSRWQGDTEAFF
TRBV19,TRBJ2-6,NA,few,TGTGCCAGTAGTTACGGGGGAGCTGGGGCCAACGTCCTGACTTTC,CASSYGGAGANVLTF
TRBV12-3/TRBV12-4,TRBJ1-1,NA,many,TGTGCCAGCAGTCTTGCGGGGGGCTGGGGGAACACTGAAGCTTTCTTT,CASSLAGGWGNTEAFF
TRBV4-3,TRBJ2-7,TRBD2,NA,TGCGCCAGCAGCCCTAGGACTAGCGAGGCTGGCGAGCAGTACTTC,CASSPRTSEAGEQYF
TRBV11-3,TRBJ1-2,TRBD1,NA,TGTGCCAGCAGCTCCGGGGACAGTATCAATTATGGCTACACCTTC,CASSSGDSINYGYTF
TRBV27,TRBJ2-4,TRBD1,few,TGTGCCAGCAGTCCGAACCCCGGGACAGGGGGGAACATTCAGTACTTC,CASSPNPGTGGNIQYF
TRBV9,TRBJ2-3,NA,few,TGTGCCAGCAGCGTATTCGGCGGTAGCACAGATACGCAGTATTTT,CASSVFGGSTDTQYF
TRBV4-3,TRBJ1-1,TRBD1,few,TGCGCCAGCAGCCAAAACAGGGGCGGTGAAGCTTTCTTT,CASSQNRGGEAFF
TRBV18,TRBJ1-3,NA,few,TGTGCCAGCTCTCTGGACGGGGACTCTGGAAACACCATATATTTT,CASSLDGDSGNTIYF
TRBV4-3,TRBJ2-7,NA,few,TGCGCCAGCAGCCCGGGACTCCAAGACTACGAGCAGTACTTC,CASSPGLQDYEQYF
TRBV20-1,TRBJ2-3,TRBD2,many,TGCAGTGGAGCAGCGGGGGTCACAGATACGCAGTATTTT,CSGAAGVTDTQYF
TRBV24-1,TRBJ1-5,NA,few,TGTGCCACCAGCGAGGGGGGCTTTAGCAATCAGCCCCAGCATTTT,CATSEGGFSNQPQHF
TRBV6-5,TRBJ1-1,NA,NA,TGTGCCAGCAGTTCGTCACTCGGGGTGGGTTCCACTGAAGCTTTCTTT,CASSSSLGVGSTEAFF
TRBV15,TRBJ2-7,NA,NA,TGTGCCACCAGCAGACCAATCGGGGCCACCTCCTACGAGCAGTACTTC,CATSRPIGATSYEQYF
TRBV15,TRBJ1-4,NA,NA,TGTGCCACCAGCAGAGATCTTCATGAAAAACTGTTTTTT,CATSRDLHEKLFF
TRBV20-1,TRBJ1-1,TRBD1,NA,TGCAGTGCTCCGGGACAGGGGGCTTCTCTGAACACTGAAGCTTTCTTT,CSAPGQGASLNTEAFF
TRBV11-2,TRBJ2-7,NA,few,TGTGCCAGCAGCCTAGTGGGGCGCGAGCAGTACTTC,CASSLVGREQYF
TRBV30,TRBJ2-7,NA,once,TGTGCCTGGGACCGTGCCTACGAGCAGTACTTC,CAWDRAYEQYF
TRBV29-1,TRBJ1-1,TRBD1,NA,TGCAGCGCCCGGGACAGGGATTACACTGAAGCTTTCTTT,CSARDRDYTEAFF
TRBV24-1,TRBJ1-1,NA,few,TGTGCCACCAGTGACGCTGGGGCCACTGAAGCTTTCTTT,CATSDAGATEAFF
TRBV13,TRBJ2-3,NA,NA,TGTGCCAGCAGCTTAAGGGGTTCGGTGGAGCGGGTCACAGATACGCAGTATTTT,CASSLRGSVERVTDTQYF
TRBV24-1,TRBJ2-3,NA,few,TGTGCCACCAGTTTCGGAGGGGGCACAGATACGCAGTATTTT,CATSFGGGTDTQYF